This TCR beta chain was recovered during a study of cytomegalovirus exposure and HLA in healthy donors. PCR amplification relied on 60 Vbeta primers (plus 13 Jbeta primers). Sequenced by immunoSEQ multiplex PCR; TCRdb stores in-frame clones only, minus some. This table has about 140,000 clones, around 80% appearing once. The CDR3 sequence is 16 residues long. Germline CDR1 SNHLY, CDR2 FYNNEI. V shed 0 bases and J 4 bases; nucleotides not matched to a gene: 8. This clone appeared a few times. This clonotype originated in a man aged 35-49 years in good health and CMV-seropositive. This chain joins TRBV2 and TRBJ2-7; TRBD2 matches 8 bases. The sequenced material came from PBMCs. CDR3 in amino acids: CASSEASSGRRYEQYF. The CDR3 region has the DNA TGTGCCAGCAGTGAAGCCTCAAGCGGGAGAAGGTACGAGCAGTACTTC. Full variable domain (missing parts from reference TRBV2 and TRBJ2-7): EPEVTQTPSHQVTQMGQEVILRCVPISNHLYFYWYRQILGQKVEFLVSFYNNEISEKSEIFDDQFSVERPDGSNFTLKIRSTKLEDSAMYFCASSEASSGRRYEQYFGPGTRLTVT.